This T cell receptor beta chain was sequenced during a study of cytomegalovirus exposure and HLA in healthy donors. For the study at large: The 95 to 150 validation repertoires used a platform that matched the one used for the approximately 670 first-cohort repertoires, as a later analysis reported. General study findings and limits: Rare sequences made up most TCRs, while some public TCRs were found in many donors. Cytomegalovirus association was listed for 150 to 200 TCR beta chains.

Using immunoSEQ multiplex PCR, the repertoire was profiled, and TCRdb retains in-frame clones only, with some absent. The data contain 200,000 to 250,000 clones, around 87% of them singletons. In regard to this clone: The antigen is not known.

Trimming shortened V by 0 bases and J by 0 bases, and 12 bases separated the two germline ends. This CDR3 has 16 amino acids. The germline V gene encodes CDR1 LGHNA and CDR2 YNFKEQ. This sequence originates from a woman younger than 30 in good health and CMV-seropositive. Sequenced material: PBMCs. The chain employs TRBV4-2 and TRBJ2-7; maybe TRBD2 (6 bases). CDR3 DNA: TGTGCCAGCAGCCAAGAGGGCGGGGTTAGCTCCTACGAGCAGTACTTC. It translates to CASSQEGGVSSYEQYF.